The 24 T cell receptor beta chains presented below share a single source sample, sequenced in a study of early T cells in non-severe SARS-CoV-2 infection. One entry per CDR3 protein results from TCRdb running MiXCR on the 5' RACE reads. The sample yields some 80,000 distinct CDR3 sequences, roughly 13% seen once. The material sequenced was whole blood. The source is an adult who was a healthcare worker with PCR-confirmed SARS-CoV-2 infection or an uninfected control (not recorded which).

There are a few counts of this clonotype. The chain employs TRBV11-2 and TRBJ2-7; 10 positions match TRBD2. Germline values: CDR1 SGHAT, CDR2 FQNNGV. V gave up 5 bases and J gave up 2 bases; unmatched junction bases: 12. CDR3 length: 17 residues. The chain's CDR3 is CASSQPGGSGGTYEQYF. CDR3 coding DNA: TGTGCCAGCAGCCAACCCGGGGGTAGCGGGGGGACCTACGAGCAGTACTTC. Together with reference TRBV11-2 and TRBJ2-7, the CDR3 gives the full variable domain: EAGVAQSPRYKIIEKRQSVAFWCNPISGHATLYWYQQILGQGPKLLIQFQNNGVVDDSQLPKDRFSAERLKGVDSTLKIQPAKLEDSAVYLCASSQPGGSGGTYEQYFGPGTRLTVT.

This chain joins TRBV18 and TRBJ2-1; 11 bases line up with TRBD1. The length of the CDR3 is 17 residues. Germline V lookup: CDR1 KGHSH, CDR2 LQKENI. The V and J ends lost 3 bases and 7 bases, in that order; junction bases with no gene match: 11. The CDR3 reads CASSPTPGTGGRNEQFF. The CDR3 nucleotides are TGTGCCAGCTCACCGACTCCCGGGACAGGGGGGAGGAATGAGCAGTTCTTC.

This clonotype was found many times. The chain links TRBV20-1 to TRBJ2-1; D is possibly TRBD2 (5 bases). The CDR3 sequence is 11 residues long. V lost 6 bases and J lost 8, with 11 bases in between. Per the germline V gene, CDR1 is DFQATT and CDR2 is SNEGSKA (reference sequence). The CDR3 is CSADQEDEQFF. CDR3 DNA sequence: TGCAGTGCGGACCAGGAGGATGAGCAGTTCTTC.

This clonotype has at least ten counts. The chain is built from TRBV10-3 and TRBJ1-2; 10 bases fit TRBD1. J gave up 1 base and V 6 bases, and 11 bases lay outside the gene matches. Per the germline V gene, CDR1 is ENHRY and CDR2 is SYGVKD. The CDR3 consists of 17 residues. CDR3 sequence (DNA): TGTGCCATCAGCCTTAGCATGACAGGGGGCGATAACTATGGCTACACCTTC. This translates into CAISLSMTGGDNYGYTF.

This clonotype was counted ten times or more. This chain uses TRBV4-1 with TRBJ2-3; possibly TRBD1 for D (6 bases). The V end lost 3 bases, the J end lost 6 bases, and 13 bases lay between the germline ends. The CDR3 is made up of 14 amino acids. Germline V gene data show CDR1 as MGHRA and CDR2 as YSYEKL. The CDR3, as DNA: TGCGCCAGCAGCCATGAAACAGGGTTGGATACGCAGTATTTT. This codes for CASSHETGLDTQYF.

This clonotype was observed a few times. In DNA, the CDR3 is TGTGCCAGCAGCCCGTCGTTTGGAGACAGGGTATACAATGAGCAGTTCTTC. The encoded protein is CASSPSFGDRVYNEQFF. V and J are TRBV7-9 and TRBJ2-1; TRBD1 agrees at 7 bases. Trimming removed 5 bases from V and 4 bases from J; junction bases left unmatched: 14. This CDR3 comprises 17 residues. Germline V gene lookup returns CDR1 SEHNR and CDR2 FQNEAQ (reference sequence).

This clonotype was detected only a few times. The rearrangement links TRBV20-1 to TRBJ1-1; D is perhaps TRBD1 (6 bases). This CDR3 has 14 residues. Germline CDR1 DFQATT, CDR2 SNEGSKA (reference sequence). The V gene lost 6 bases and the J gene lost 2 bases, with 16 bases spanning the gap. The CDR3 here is CSATARGFNTEAFF. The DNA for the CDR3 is TGCAGTGCAACTGCCAGGGGATTTAACACTGAAGCTTTCTTT.

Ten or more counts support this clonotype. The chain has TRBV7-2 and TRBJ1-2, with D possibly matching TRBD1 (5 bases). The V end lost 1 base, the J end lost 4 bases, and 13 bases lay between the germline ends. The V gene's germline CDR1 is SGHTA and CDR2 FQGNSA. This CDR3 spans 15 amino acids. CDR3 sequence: CASSLGAGIIYGYTF. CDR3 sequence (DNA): TGTGCCAGCAGCTTAGGAGCAGGGATCATCTATGGCTACACCTTC.

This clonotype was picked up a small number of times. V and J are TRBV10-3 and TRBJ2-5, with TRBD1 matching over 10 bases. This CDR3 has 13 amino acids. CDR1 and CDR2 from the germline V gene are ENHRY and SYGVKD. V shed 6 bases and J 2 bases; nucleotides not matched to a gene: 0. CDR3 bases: TGTGCCATCAGGGGACAGGGGCAAGAGACCCAGTACTTC. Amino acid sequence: CAIRGQGQETQYF.

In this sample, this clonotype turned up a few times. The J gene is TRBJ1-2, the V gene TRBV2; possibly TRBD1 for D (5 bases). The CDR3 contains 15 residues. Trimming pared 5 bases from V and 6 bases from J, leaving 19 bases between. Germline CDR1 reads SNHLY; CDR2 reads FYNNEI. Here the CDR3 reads CASSLLSGLSHGYTF. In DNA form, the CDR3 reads TGTGCCAGCAGTTTACTCTCGGGGCTAAGTCATGGCTACACCTTC.

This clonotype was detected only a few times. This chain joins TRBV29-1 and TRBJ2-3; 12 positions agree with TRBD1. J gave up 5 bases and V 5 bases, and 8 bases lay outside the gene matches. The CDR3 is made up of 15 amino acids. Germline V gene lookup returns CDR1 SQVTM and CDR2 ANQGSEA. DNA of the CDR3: TGCAGCGTTTTAGGGACAGGGGGCTCCGGAGATACGCAGTATTTT. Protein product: CSVLGTGGSGDTQYF.

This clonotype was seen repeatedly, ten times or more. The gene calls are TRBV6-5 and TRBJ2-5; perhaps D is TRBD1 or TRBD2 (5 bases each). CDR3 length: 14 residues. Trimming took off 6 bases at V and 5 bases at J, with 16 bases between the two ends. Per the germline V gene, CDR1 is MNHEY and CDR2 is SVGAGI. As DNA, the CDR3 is TGTGCCAGCAGCCGGGACCCGATGAGGGAGACCCAGTACTTC. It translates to CASSRDPMRETQYF.

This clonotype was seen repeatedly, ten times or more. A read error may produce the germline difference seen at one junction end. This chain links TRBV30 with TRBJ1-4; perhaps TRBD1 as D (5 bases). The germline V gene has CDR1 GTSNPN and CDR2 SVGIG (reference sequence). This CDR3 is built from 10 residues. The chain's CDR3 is CAWRRGPGRF. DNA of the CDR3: TGTGCCTGGAGGCGCGGGCCGGGGCGCTTT.

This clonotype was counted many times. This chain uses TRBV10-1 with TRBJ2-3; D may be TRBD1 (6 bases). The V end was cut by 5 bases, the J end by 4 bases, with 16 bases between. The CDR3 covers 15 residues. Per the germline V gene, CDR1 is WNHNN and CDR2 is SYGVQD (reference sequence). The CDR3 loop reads CASSHGGRIADTQYF. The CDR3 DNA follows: TGCGCCAGCAGTCATGGGGGCAGGATCGCAGATACGCAGTATTTT.

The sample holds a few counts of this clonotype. CDR3 nucleotide sequence: TGTGCCAGCACCATAGGGGGGAGGGGAGAAGCTTTCTTT. Its translation: CASTIGGRGEAFF. The genes are TRBV28 and TRBJ1-1, with a weak D call TRBD1 (6 bases). Trimming removed 7 bases from V and 8 bases from J, with 17 bases in between. There are 13 residues in the CDR3. Germline CDR1 reads MDHEN; CDR2 reads SYDVKM.

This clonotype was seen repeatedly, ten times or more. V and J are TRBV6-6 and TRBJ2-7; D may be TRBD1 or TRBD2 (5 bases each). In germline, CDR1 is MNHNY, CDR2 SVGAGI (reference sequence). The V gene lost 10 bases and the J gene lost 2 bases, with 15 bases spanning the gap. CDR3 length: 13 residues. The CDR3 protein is CATHELGAYEQYF. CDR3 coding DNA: TGTGCCACCCACGAACTAGGGGCCTACGAGCAGTACTTC.

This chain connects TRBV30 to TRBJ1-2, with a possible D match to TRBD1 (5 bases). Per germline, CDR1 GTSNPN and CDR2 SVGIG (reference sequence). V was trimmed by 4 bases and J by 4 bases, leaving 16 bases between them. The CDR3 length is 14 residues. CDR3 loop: CAWIPPGGVYGYTF. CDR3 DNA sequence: TGTGCCTGGATCCCCCCGGGGGGAGTCTATGGCTACACCTTC.

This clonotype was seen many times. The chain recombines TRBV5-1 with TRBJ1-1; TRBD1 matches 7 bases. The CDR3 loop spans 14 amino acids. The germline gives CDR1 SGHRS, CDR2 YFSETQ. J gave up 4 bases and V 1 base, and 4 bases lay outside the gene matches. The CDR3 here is CASSLQSGGTEAFF. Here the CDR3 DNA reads TGCGCCAGCAGCTTGCAATCAGGGGGCACTGAAGCTTTCTTT. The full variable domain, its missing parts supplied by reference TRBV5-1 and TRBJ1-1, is KAGVTQTPRYLIKTRGQQVTLSCSPISGHRSVSWYQQTPGQGLQFLFEYFSETQRNKGNFPGRFSGRQFSNSRSEMNVSTLELGDSALYLCASSLQSGGTEAFFGQGTRLTVV.

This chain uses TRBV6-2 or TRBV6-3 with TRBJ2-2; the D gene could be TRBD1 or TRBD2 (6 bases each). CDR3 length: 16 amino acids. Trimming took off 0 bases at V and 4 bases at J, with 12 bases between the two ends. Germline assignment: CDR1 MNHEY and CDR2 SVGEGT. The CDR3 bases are TGTGCCAGCAGTTACTCGGGGGGCCTCGTCACCGGGGAGCTGTTTTTT. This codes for CASSYSGGLVTGELFF.

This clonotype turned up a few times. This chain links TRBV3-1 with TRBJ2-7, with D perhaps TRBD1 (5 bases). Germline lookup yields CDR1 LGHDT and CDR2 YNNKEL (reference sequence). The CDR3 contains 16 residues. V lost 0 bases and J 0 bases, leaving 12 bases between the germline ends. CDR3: CASSQDSTGVSYEQYF. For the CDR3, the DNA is TGTGCCAGCAGCCAAGATTCAACAGGAGTCTCCTACGAGCAGTACTTC.

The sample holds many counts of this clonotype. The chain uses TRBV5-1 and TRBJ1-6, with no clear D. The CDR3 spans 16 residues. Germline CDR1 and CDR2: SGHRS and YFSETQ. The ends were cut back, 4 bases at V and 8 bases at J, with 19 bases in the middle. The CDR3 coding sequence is TGCGCCAGCAGCCGGGTTGGCCTTCCTAGGGATTCACCCCTCCACTTT. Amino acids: CASSRVGLPRDSPLHF.

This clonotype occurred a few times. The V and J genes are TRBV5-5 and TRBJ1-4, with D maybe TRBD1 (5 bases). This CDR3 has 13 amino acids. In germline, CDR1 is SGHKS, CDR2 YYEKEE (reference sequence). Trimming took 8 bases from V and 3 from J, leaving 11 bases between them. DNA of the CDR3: TGTGCCAGTAGACAGAGTCCTAATGAAAAACTGTTTTTT. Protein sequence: CASRQSPNEKLFF.

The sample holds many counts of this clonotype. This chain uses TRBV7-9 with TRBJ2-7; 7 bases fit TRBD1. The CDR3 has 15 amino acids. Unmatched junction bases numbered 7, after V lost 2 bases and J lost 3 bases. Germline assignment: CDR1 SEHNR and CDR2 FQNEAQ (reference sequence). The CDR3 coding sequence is TGTGCCAGCAGCTTACCCCGACAGGGCGGCTACGAGCAGTACTTC. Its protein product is CASSLPRQGGYEQYF.

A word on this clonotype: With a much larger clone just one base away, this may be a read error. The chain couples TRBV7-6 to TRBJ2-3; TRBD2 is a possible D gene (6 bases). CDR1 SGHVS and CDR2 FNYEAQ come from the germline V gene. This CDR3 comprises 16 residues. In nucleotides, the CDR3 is TGTGCCAACAGCCAAGAGGTGTCGGGGGACGTAGATACGCAGTATTTT. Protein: CANSQEVSGDVDTQYF.